One sample yielded the 9 T cell receptor beta chains listed below, sequenced in a study of T cell repertoires in cytomegalovirus infection. A single record per CDR3 protein comes from TCRdb applying MiXCR to the reads. The data contain about 680,000 distinct CDR3 sequences, 24% of them singletons. Sample: CD8+ T cells from PBMCs. The receptors stem from a human donor in good health (CMV status not recorded). Some clones in this sample may be carry-over from other donors' samples.

This clonotype was recorded a few times. This chain uses TRBV29-1 with TRBJ2-3, with 16 bases identical to TRBD2. Germline loops: CDR1 SQVTM, CDR2 ANQGSEA. V lost 4 bases and J lost 1; bases outside the gene matches: 11. There are 19 residues in the CDR3. The CDR3 DNA is TGCAGCGTTGCCGGGACTAGCGGGGGGGCGTTGAGTGGCACAGATACGCAGTATTTT. Translation: CSVAGTSGGALSGTDTQYF.

The rearrangement uses TRBV27 and TRBJ2-7, with D hard to call. The V gene's germline CDR1 is MNHEY and CDR2 SMNVEV (reference sequence). V lost 7 bases to trimming and J lost 3 bases, with 19 bases between them. This CDR3 is built from 15 residues. The CDR3 coding sequence is TGTGCCAGCACCCGAGCCCTCCGGCGATTCTACGAGCAGTACGTC. It specifies CASTRALRRFYEQYV.

This clonotype was detected ten times or more. V usage is TRBV28 and J usage is TRBJ2-5, with 11 bases lining up with TRBD2. The CDR3 covers 17 residues. Germline loops: CDR1 MDHEN, CDR2 SYDVKM. V dropped 3 bases and J dropped 4; count of bases not matched to a gene: 10. This CDR3 is CASSFVGVAGGGETQYF. The CDR3 DNA reads TGTGCCAGCAGTTTTGTGGGAGTAGCGGGGGGGGGAGAGACCCAGTACTTC.

As to this clonotype: A much bigger clone sits one base away, suggesting this may be a read error. This chain connects TRBV7-6 to TRBJ1-1, with D possibly being TRBD1 (5 bases). Trimming left V 5 bases short and J 4 bases short, with 14 bases between. The germline gives CDR1 SGHVS, CDR2 FNYEAQ. This CDR3 comprises 14 residues. CDR3 residues: CASSRKVGATEAFF. Written as DNA, the CDR3 is TGTGCCAGCAGCCGGAAGGTAGGGGCCACTGAAGCTTTCTTT.

This clonotype was counted a few times. V usage is TRBV7-2 and J usage is TRBJ1-6; D uncertain. This CDR3 contains 17 residues. With 2 bases removed from V and 6 bases from J, the gap between germline ends came to 17 bases. In germline, CDR1 is SGHTA, CDR2 FQGNSA. CDR3 region: CASSLKDPPGFNSPLHF. CDR3 coding DNA: TGTGCCAGCAGCTTAAAGGACCCCCCGGGATTTAATTCACCCCTCCACTTT.

This clonotype was found a few times. The chain uses TRBV7-9 and TRBJ2-1; D is undetermined. Trimming cost V 5 bases and J 0 bases, with 11 bases left between them. Germline CDR1 is SEHNR and CDR2 is FQNEAQ (reference sequence). The CDR3 covers 15 residues. The DNA of the CDR3 is TGTGCCAGCAGCAATACAGCAAGCTCCTACAATGAGCAGTTCTTC. This translates into CASSNTASSYNEQFF.

This clonotype was found a few times. The chain carries TRBV6-6 and TRBJ1-1; D uncertain. The CDR3 length is 13 residues. Germline values: CDR1 MNHNY, CDR2 SVGAGI (reference sequence). V was clipped by 7 bases and J by 3 bases, with 12 bases between them. CDR3 nucleotide sequence: TGTGCCAGCACCCACGGCGGGGACACTGAAGCTTTCTTT. Translation: CASTHGGDTEAFF.

The chain is built from TRBV7-9 and TRBJ1-4, with a weak D call TRBD1 (5 bases). The CDR3 is 16 residues long. Germline CDR1 SEHNR, CDR2 FQNEAQ (reference sequence). V lost 1 base and J 2 bases, leaving 11 bases between the germline ends. The CDR3: CASSLETRATNEKLFF. The CDR3 region has the DNA TGTGCCAGCAGCTTAGAGACCAGGGCGACTAATGAAAAACTGTTTTTT.

The chain couples TRBV28 to TRBJ1-5; 7 bases are shared with TRBD1. The CDR3 loop spans 17 amino acids. Germline V gene sequence: CDR1 MDHEN, CDR2 SYDVKM. Trimming took 1 base from V and 3 from J; bases not matched to a gene: 9. The CDR3 coding sequence is TGTGCCAGCAGTTTATCAGACAGGGTAGGATTCAATCAGCCCCAGCATTTT. Its translation: CASSLSDRVGFNQPQHF.